This T cell receptor beta chain was retrieved from a study of T cell responses to AZD1222 COVID-19 vaccine. Study overall: Both about-4-week and about-12-week second-dose recipients were combined. Findings and caveats of the study: Donors, mostly white British, included more females; clonal diversity was possibly underestimated. Close to half of all spike-specific TCRs reportedly target regions of the variants that are unmutated.

The table came from immunoSEQ multiplex PCR; TCRdb's copy has only in-frame clones and leaves some out. The data contain roughly 100,000 clones, about 90% of them seen just once; the ten biggest clones take up 15% to 20%. This clone was recorded only once. The antigen is unknown. Looked up from germline, CDR1 is WSHSY and CDR2 is SAAADI. The CDR3 extends over 14 amino acids. Trimming removed 5 bases at V and 3 bases at J, with 11 bases between. This clonotype was obtained from an adult in good health. The chain couples TRBV10-2 to TRBJ1-5; a weak D match, TRBD1 (6 bases). The sample in question was peripheral blood, obtained on day 0 of AZD1222 vaccination. In nucleotides, the CDR3 is TGCGCCAGCAGTCTAGGACAGAACAATCAGCCCCAGCATTTT. Translation gives CASSLGQNNQPQHF.